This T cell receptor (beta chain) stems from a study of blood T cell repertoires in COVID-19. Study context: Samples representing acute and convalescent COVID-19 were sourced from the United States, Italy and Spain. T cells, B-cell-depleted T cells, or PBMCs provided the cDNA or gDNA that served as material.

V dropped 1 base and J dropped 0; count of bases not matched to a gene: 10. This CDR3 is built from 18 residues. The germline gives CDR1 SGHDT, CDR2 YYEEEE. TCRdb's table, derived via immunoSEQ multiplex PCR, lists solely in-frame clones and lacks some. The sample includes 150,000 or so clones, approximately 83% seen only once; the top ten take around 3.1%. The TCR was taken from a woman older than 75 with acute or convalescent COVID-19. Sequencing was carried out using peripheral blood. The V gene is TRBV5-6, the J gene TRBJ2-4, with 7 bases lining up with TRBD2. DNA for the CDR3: TGTGCCAGCAGCTTGAGGCAGGGAGGGCCCCTAGCCAAAAACATTCAGTACTTC. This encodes CASSLRQGGPLAKNIQYF. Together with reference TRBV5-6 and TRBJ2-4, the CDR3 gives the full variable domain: DAGVTQSPTHLIKTRGQQVTLRCSPKSGHDTVSWYQQALGQGPQFIFQYYEEEERQRGNFPDRFSGHQFPNYSSELNVNALLLGDSALYLCASSLRQGGPLAKNIQYFGAGTRLSVL.